The sequence of this T cell receptor (beta chain) was determined in a study of identical twins. Study results and limitations: Partial confounding of zero-insertion analyses by invariant MAIT and iNKT cells was possible.

TCRdb ran MiXCR on the 5' RACE reads and lists one entry per CDR3 protein. In the table there are roughly 1,500,000 distinct CDR3 sequences, 25% to 35% of which are singletons. Notes on this clonotype: The antigen is not known.

Among all donors, each was a healthy Caucasian. Per germline, CDR1 LNHDA and CDR2 SQIVND (reference sequence). Between the trimmed V and J ends, which lost 3 bases and 9 bases, there was a span of 15 bases. The CDR3 totals 15 residues. The chain carries TRBV19 and TRBJ1-6; unclear D gene. The TCR comes from a newborn girl in good health. Material for sequencing was cord blood. The CDR3 region is CASSMRAGSGSPLHF. As DNA, the CDR3 is TGTGCCAGTAGTATGAGGGCGGGGAGTGGTTCACCCCTCCACTTT. The entire variable domain, with the rest obtained from reference TRBV19 and TRBJ1-6, is as follows: DGGITQSPKYLFRKEGQNVTLSCEQNLNHDAMYWYRQDPGQGLRLIYYSQIVNDFQKGDIAEGYSVSREKKESFPLTVTSAQKNPTAFYLCASSMRAGSGSPLHFGNGTRLTVT.